Presented here are 9 T cell receptor beta chains from one specimen sequenced in a study of blood T cell repertoires in COVID-19. This table comes from immunoSEQ multiplex PCR, and its TCRdb copy is limited to in-frame clones, with some not included. The sample has 140,000 or so clones; 75% to 90% are singletons. The sequenced sample was peripheral blood. These receptors all stem from a woman of 80 years or more with acute or convalescent COVID-19.

This clone was detected only a few times. The genes are TRBV19 and TRBJ1-1; D gene uncertain. V was pared by 4 bases and J by 3 bases, with 3 bases between. From germline, CDR1 is LNHDA and CDR2 SQIVND (reference sequence). CDR3 length: 11 residues. CDR3 nucleotides: TGTGCCAGTAGTACCTACACTGAAGCTTTCTTT. It codes for CASSTYTEAFF.

CDR3 nucleotide sequence: TGTGCCAGCAGTCAGTGGGACAGGGACGAGCAGTACTTC. Translating it yields CASSQWDRDEQYF. The gene calls are TRBV2 and TRBJ2-7; 9 bases are shared with TRBD1. Trimming took 5 bases from V and 5 from J; bases not matched to a gene: 4. CDR3 length: 13 amino acids. The germline CDR1 and CDR2 sequences are SNHLY and FYNNEI.

The chain uses TRBV7-8 and TRBJ1-3; 8 bases align to TRBD1. This CDR3 comprises 14 residues. The V gene end was trimmed by 5 bases and the J gene end by 8 bases; junction bases not matched to a gene: 8. CDR1 is SGHVS, CDR2 FQNEAQ, per germline. The CDR3 nucleotides are TGTGCCAGCAGCCCCCGGGACAGGCGGGACACCATATATTTT. This sequence encodes CASSPRDRRDTIYF.

The chain carries TRBV18 and TRBJ2-1, with TRBD2 as a possible D gene (6 bases). V lost 0 bases, J lost 5 bases, and 14 bases lay in between. Germline assignment: CDR1 KGHSH and CDR2 LQKENI. The CDR3 sequence is 16 residues long. CDR3 in amino acids: CASSPPGGGGHNEQFF. CDR3 DNA sequence: TGTGCCAGCTCACCACCGGGTGGGGGAGGACACAATGAGCAGTTCTTC. The entire variable domain, with the rest obtained from reference TRBV18 and TRBJ2-1, is as follows: NAGVMQNPRHLVRRRGQEARLRCSPMKGHSHVYWYRQLPEEGLKFMVYLQKENIIDESGMPKERFSAEFPKEGPSILRIQQVVRGDSAAYFCASSPPGGGGHNEQFFGPGTRLTVL.

V usage is TRBV28 and J usage is TRBJ1-1; 7 nucleotides line up with TRBD1. The CDR3 totals 12 residues. The V segment lost 6 bases and the J segment 11 bases; nucleotides outside the gene matches: 9. Germline loops: CDR1 MDHEN, CDR2 SYDVKM. CDR3 protein: CASSPGGPRAFF. In nucleotides, the CDR3 is TGTGCCAGCAGCCCAGGGGGGCCCCGTGCTTTCTTT.

The V and J genes are TRBV10-3 and TRBJ2-1, with D perhaps matching TRBD1 (6 bases). The CDR3 has 20 residues. V lost 1 base and J lost 0, with 22 bases in between. CDR1 and CDR2 from the germline V gene are ENHRY and SYGVKD. Written as DNA, the CDR3 is TGTGCCATCAGTGAGTACCGGGCAGGGGAAACGCTCCGCTCCTACAATGAGCAGTTCTTC. The encoded protein is CAISEYRAGETLRSYNEQFF.

The chain carries TRBV7-2 and TRBJ1-5; 7 nucleotides line up with TRBD1. The V gene's germline CDR1 is SGHTA and CDR2 FQGNSA. The CDR3 spans 15 residues. Trimming at V came to 5 bases and at J to 2 bases, leaving 6 bases not matched to a gene. The CDR3 DNA reads TGTGCCAGCAGCAACTACAGGGGTGGCAATCAGCCCCAGCATTTT. Amino acids: CASSNYRGGNQPQHF.

V is TRBV9 and J is TRBJ2-2; 14 bases map to TRBD2. Germline CDR1 is SGDLS and CDR2 is YYNGEE. The CDR3 is made up of 15 amino acids. Germline trimming cut 3 bases from V and 6 bases from J; bases unmatched to any gene: 1. This CDR3 reads CASSAGLAGAGELFF. The CDR3 DNA is TGTGCCAGCAGCGCGGGACTAGCGGGGGCCGGGGAGCTGTTTTTT.

This clone was counted once. The V and J genes are TRBV9 and TRBJ2-1; 10 bases align to TRBD2. V lost 3 bases to trimming and J lost 4 bases; unmatched junction nucleotides: 1. The CDR3 is 14 residues long. Germline V CDR1 and CDR2: SGDLS, YYNGEE. CDR3 loop: CASSATSGYNEQFF. In DNA form, the CDR3 reads TGTGCCAGCAGCGCGACTAGCGGGTACAATGAGCAGTTCTTC.